This section outlines one T cell receptor beta chain sequence together with its context. This specimen comes from a study of blood T cell repertoires in COVID-19. Study summary: Samples of COVID-19 (acute and convalescent) were obtained from the United States, Italy and Spain.

V was clipped by 6 bases and J by 3 bases; unmatched bases: 17. The germline V gene encodes CDR1 SGHRS and CDR2 YFSETQ. The CDR3 spans 18 residues. Methods used by the authors: Reference gene primer amplification gave nucleated cell count estimates. Data came from immunoSEQ multiplex PCR; TCRdb stores just in-frame clones and leaves some out. The V and J calls and clone size were taken over from that table, and D and trimming were inferred from the DNA. The sample lists about 210,000 clones; roughly 82% were seen once. The specimen sequenced was peripheral blood. J is TRBJ2-2 and V is TRBV5-1; the match to TRBD2 covers 7 bases. The TCR originated in a woman in her sixties with COVID-19, enrolled during active disease. The CDR3 reads CASNNPSEAGVDTGELFF. In DNA, the CDR3 is TGCGCCAGCAACAACCCCTCCGAGGCGGGAGTGGACACCGGGGAGCTGTTTTTT. Drawing the rest from reference TRBV5-1 and TRBJ2-2, the complete variable domain is KAGVTQTPRYLIKTRGQQVTLSCSPISGHRSVSWYQQTPGQGLQFLFEYFSETQRNKGNFPGRFSGRQFSNSRSEMNVSTLELGDSALYLCASNNPSEAGVDTGELFFGEGSRLTVL.